Each of the 29 T cell receptor beta chains below was sequenced from the same sample in a study of cytomegalovirus exposure and HLA in healthy donors. It was with 60 Vbeta and 13 Jbeta primers that the PCR ran. Assay used: immunoSEQ multiplex PCR; TCRdb lists only in-frame clones, some missing. Among approximately 130,000 clones listed, about 80% were seen once. The sample was PBMCs. Every receptor here comes from a man aged 30 to 45 in good health and CMV-seronegative.

This clone was seen a few times. The V and J genes are TRBV5-1 and TRBJ2-6; 9 bases are a match to TRBD1. Germline lookup yields CDR1 SGHRS and CDR2 YFSETQ. The J segment lost 4 bases and the V segment lost 3 bases, leaving 11 bases of the junction unmatched. The CDR3 contains 18 residues. In DNA, the CDR3 is TGCGCCAGCAGCTGGACCCCGGGACAGGGCTCCGGGGCCAACGTCCTGACTTTC. It translates to CASSWTPGQGSGANVLTF.

The chain uses TRBV4-1 and TRBJ2-1; D unclear. Trimming left V 2 bases short and J 4 bases short, with 6 bases between. Germline loops: CDR1 MGHRA, CDR2 YSYEKL. The CDR3 is 13 amino acids. This CDR3 reads CASSQSEYNEQFF. The DNA for the CDR3 is TGCGCCAGCAGCCAAAGTGAGTACAATGAGCAGTTCTTC.

This sequence joins TRBV4-2 and TRBJ2-1, with 12 bases identical to TRBD2. Germline V gene data show CDR1 as LGHNA and CDR2 as YNFKEQ. With 0 bases clipped from V and 0 bases from J, the junction kept 3 bases outside the gene matches. The CDR3 loop spans 18 amino acids. The CDR3 spells CASSQDPSGGASYNEQFF. In DNA form, the CDR3 reads TGTGCCAGCAGCCAAGATCCTAGCGGGGGGGCCTCCTACAATGAGCAGTTCTTC.

This clone was picked up a small number of times. This chain uses TRBV29-1 with TRBJ2-3; the match to TRBD2 covers 11 bases. From germline, CDR1 is SQVTM and CDR2 ANQGSEA. V lost 4 bases and J lost 1; bases outside the gene matches: 10. The CDR3 totals 17 residues. The CDR3 protein is CSVVGTSGPIRTDTQYF. CDR3 bases: TGCAGCGTTGTAGGGACTAGCGGTCCCATCCGCACAGATACGCAGTATTTT.

This sequence joins TRBV5-4 and TRBJ2-4; the match to TRBD2 covers 16 bases. CDR1 SGHNT and CDR2 YYREEE come from the germline V gene (reference sequence). The CDR3 contains 18 residues. The J segment lost 2 bases and the V segment lost 2 bases, leaving 4 bases of the junction unmatched. DNA of the CDR3: TGTGCCAGCAGCTTCGGGACTAGCGGGAGGGGATCCAAAAACATTCAGTACTTC. Protein: CASSFGTSGRGSKNIQYF. The complete variable domain, with remaining parts taken from reference TRBV5-4 and TRBJ2-4, reads ETGVTQSPTHLIKTRGQQVTLRCSSQSGHNTVSWYQQALGQGPQFIFQYYREEENGRGNFPPRFSGLQFPNYSSELNVNALELDDSALYLCASSFGTSGRGSKNIQYFGAGTRLSVL.

This chain uses TRBV27 with TRBJ2-7; D perhaps matches TRBD2 (5 bases). Germline lookup yields CDR1 MNHEY and CDR2 SMNVEV (reference sequence). V shed 6 bases and J shed 2 bases, with 17 bases lying between them. This CDR3 region has 15 residues. CDR3 bases: TGTGCCAGCAGCTCCGATTCGGGGTCACCCTACGAGCAGTACTTC. Translation gives CASSSDSGSPYEQYF.

V usage is TRBV27 and J usage is TRBJ2-7, with a weak D call TRBD2 (6 bases). From germline, CDR1 is MNHEY and CDR2 SMNVEV (reference sequence). V was pared by 7 bases and J by 2 bases, with 18 bases between. The CDR3 contains 15 residues. The CDR3 loop reads CASITQRRGTYEQYF. The CDR3 DNA sequence: TGTGCCAGCATAACCCAAAGGCGGGGTACCTACGAGCAGTACTTC.

This clone was detected once. This sequence joins TRBV19 and TRBJ2-7; 7 nucleotides align to TRBD2. The CDR3 extends over 14 amino acids. After removal of 3 bases from V and 3 bases from J, the junction contained 5 bases not matched to a gene. CDR1 LNHDA and CDR2 SQIVND come from the germline V gene (reference sequence). CDR3 coding DNA: TGTGCCAGTAGTATGGCGGGGGACCGCTACGAGCAGTACTTC. As protein: CASSMAGDRYEQYF.

The rearrangement links TRBV7-2 to TRBJ2-7; tentatively, D is TRBD2 (6 bases). V was pared by 1 base and J by 2 bases, with 18 bases between. The length of the CDR3 is 17 residues. Germline-derived CDR1 and CDR2 are SGHTA and FQGNSA. In nucleotides, the CDR3 is TGTGCCAGCAGCTTAGAGGCGTGGCGGGGTTACACCTACGAGCAGTACTTC. Translating gives CASSLEAWRGYTYEQYF.

The V call is TRBV30, the J call TRBJ2-4, with D possibly TRBD1 on 5 matching bases. V dropped 0 bases and J dropped 8 bases, with 14 bases sitting between them. The CDR3 extends over 14 amino acids. Looked up from germline, CDR1 is GTSNPN and CDR2 is SVGIG (reference sequence). This CDR3 is CAWSVPRQSHIQYF. The CDR3 region has the DNA TGTGCCTGGAGTGTACCACGACAGTCGCACATTCAGTACTTC.

The chain employs TRBV9 and TRBJ1-3; a possible D gene is TRBD1 (5 bases). The CDR3 extends over 15 amino acids. V was shortened by 0 bases and J by 0 bases, with 7 bases between the two germline ends. Germline V gene lookup returns CDR1 SGDLS and CDR2 YYNGEE. The CDR3 nucleotides are TGTGCCAGCAGCGTAGAGGGGCACTCTGGAAACACCATATATTTT. Translated: CASSVEGHSGNTIYF.

In the case of this clone: Other DNA variants within this sample encode the same CDR3. The rearrangement uses TRBV5-1 and TRBJ2-6, with TRBD2 identical over 7 bases. The CDR3 totals 16 residues. The germline V gene has CDR1 SGHRS and CDR2 YFSETQ. The trim removed 0 bases at V and 4 bases at J, leaving 4 bases unmatched. DNA for the CDR3: TGCGCCAGCAGCTTGGGCGGGAGTTCCGGGGCCAACGTCCTGACTTTC. Amino acids: CASSLGGSSGANVLTF.

CDR3 DNA: TGCGCCACCGCAAGGGACAGGGGAGTGAGCACTGAAGCTTTCTTT. Translated, it gives CATARDRGVSTEAFF. This chain connects TRBV5-1 to TRBJ1-1; 10 bases map to TRBD1. After removal of 9 bases from V and 4 bases from J, the junction contained 12 bases not matched to a gene. Germline assignment: CDR1 SGHRS and CDR2 YFSETQ. The CDR3 runs to 15 residues.

This clone has just one count. The chain links TRBV5-1 to TRBJ2-7, with D uncertain. Germline V gives CDR1 SGHRS, CDR2 YFSETQ. The V gene lost 1 base and the J gene lost 6 bases, with 14 bases spanning the gap. The CDR3 is 14 amino acids. CDR3 nucleotides: TGCGCCAGCAGCTTGAGTGGTATTTCGGGCGAGCAGTACTTC. It is translated as CASSLSGISGEQYF.

This chain connects TRBV14 to TRBJ2-3, with TRBD2 identical over 8 bases. The length of the CDR3 is 16 residues. Germline lookup yields CDR1 SGHDN and CDR2 FVKESK. With V trimmed by 1 base and J by 0 bases, 3 bases remained unmatched. CDR3 sequence: CASSQVAGFSTDTQYF. Here the CDR3 DNA reads TGTGCCAGCAGCCAAGTAGCGGGATTTAGCACAGATACGCAGTATTTT.

The chain recombines TRBV30 with TRBJ2-3; TRBD2 might be the D (7 bases). The CDR3 length is 13 residues. V gave up 0 bases and J gave up 6 bases, with 10 bases separating them. Germline V gives CDR1 GTSNPN, CDR2 SVGIG (reference sequence). The CDR3 DNA follows: TGTGCCTGGAGTGTACAGGGAGGGGATACGCAGTATTTT. Translating gives CAWSVQGGDTQYF.

The CDR3 loop reads CASSAGQSNEQFF. The DNA for the CDR3 is TGTGCCAGCAGCGCCGGACAGTCTAATGAGCAGTTCTTC. V usage is TRBV9 and J usage is TRBJ2-1; D may be TRBD1 (6 bases). This CDR3 comprises 13 residues. Trimming removed 3 bases at V and 7 bases at J, with 11 bases between. The V gene's germline CDR1 is SGDLS and CDR2 YYNGEE.

The chain has TRBV30 and TRBJ1-6; D is possibly TRBD1 (6 bases). Trimming stripped 3 bases from V and 6 bases from J, with 9 bases between. The germline CDR1 and CDR2 sequences are GTSNPN and SVGIG (reference sequence). The CDR3 covers 13 residues. CDR3: CAWSNRANSPLHF. CDR3 sequence (DNA): TGTGCCTGGAGCAACAGGGCTAATTCACCCCTCCACTTT.

In its sample, this clone was seen once. The J gene is TRBJ2-7, the V gene TRBV5-4; weak D call: TRBD1 (5 bases). The ends were cut back, 0 bases at V and 3 bases at J, with 10 bases in the middle. CDR1 is SGHNT and CDR2 is YYREEE in the germline V gene (reference sequence). The CDR3 loop spans 14 amino acids. CDR3 amino acids: CASSLAQGIYEQYF. DNA for the CDR3: TGTGCCAGCAGCTTGGCTCAGGGTATCTACGAGCAGTACTTC.

In this sample, this clone turned up once. J is TRBJ1-1 and V is TRBV5-1; no definite D call. Germline V gene lookup returns CDR1 SGHRS and CDR2 YFSETQ. The CDR3 runs to 15 residues. The V and J ends lost 0 bases and 5 bases respectively, with 14 bases between them. The CDR3 DNA follows: TGCGCCAGCAGCTTGGACAGCCGATGGGAGACTGAAGCTTTCTTT. Its translation is CASSLDSRWETEAFF.

The V call is TRBV6-5, the J call TRBJ1-2; TRBD1 agrees at 8 bases. Germline V gene data show CDR1 as MNHEY and CDR2 as SVGAGI. Losses at the gene ends were 6 bases for V and 8 bases for J; bases not matched to a gene: 8. The CDR3 consists of 13 residues. CDR3 protein: CASRSGGAIGYTF. The CDR3 coding sequence is TGTGCCAGCAGGTCAGGGGGCGCAATCGGCTACACCTTC.

V usage is TRBV7-9 and J usage is TRBJ1-6; 9 bases map to TRBD1. The CDR3 runs to 15 residues. The J segment lost 7 bases and the V segment lost 5 bases, leaving 6 bases of the junction unmatched. Germline CDR1 and CDR2: SEHNR and FQNEAQ (reference sequence). The CDR3 bases are TGTGCCAGCAGCCCGGGACAGGGTGTAAATTCACCCCTCCACTTT. Protein product: CASSPGQGVNSPLHF.

The chain's CDR3 is CASSSIVREKLFF. For the CDR3, the DNA is TGTGCCAGCAGCTCGATTGTCAGAGAAAAACTGTTTTTT. This rearrangement joins TRBV6-5 to TRBJ1-4; no reliable D call. Between the trimmed V and J ends, which lost 6 bases and 8 bases, there was a span of 13 bases. The germline V gene has CDR1 MNHEY and CDR2 SVGAGI. CDR3 length: 13 residues.

The chain links TRBV2 to TRBJ1-3; TRBD1 agrees at 7 bases. The junction had 2 bases not matched to a gene; V was cut back by 6 bases and J by 0 bases. The CDR3 covers 14 residues. The germline gives CDR1 SNHLY, CDR2 FYNNEI. This chain's CDR3 is CASRDRSSGNTIYF. CDR3 coding DNA: TGTGCCAGCAGGGACAGGAGCTCTGGAAACACCATATATTTT.

The gene calls are TRBV7-9 and TRBJ2-7; a weak D match, TRBD2 (6 bases). Germline V gene sequence: CDR1 SEHNR, CDR2 FQNEAQ (reference sequence). Trimming pared 1 base from V and 12 bases from J, leaving 13 bases between. The CDR3 contains 12 residues. The CDR3 nucleotides read TGTGCCAGCAGCTTAGGGGACTCCCGTTCGTACTTC. Amino acids: CASSLGDSRSYF.

V and J are TRBV2 and TRBJ1-2; D not certain. This CDR3 spans 13 amino acids. Germline V gene data show CDR1 as SNHLY and CDR2 as FYNNEI. Between the trimmed V and J ends, which lost 1 base and 4 bases, there was a span of 7 bases. In DNA, the CDR3 is TGTGCCAGCAGTGAAGACAGCTTCTATGGCTACACCTTC. This encodes CASSEDSFYGYTF.

This clone turned up a few times. The rearrangement uses TRBV9 and TRBJ2-7; possibly TRBD1 for D (5 bases). The V end was cut by 4 bases, the J end by 8 bases, with 16 bases between. Germline V gives CDR1 SGDLS, CDR2 YYNGEE. This CDR3 has 13 amino acids. CDR3 residues: CASSPPDRGKQYF. CDR3 DNA: TGTGCCAGCAGCCCTCCCGACAGAGGCAAGCAGTACTTC.

This rearrangement joins TRBV6-4 to TRBJ1-1; D not certain. This CDR3 is 13 amino acids long. Germline assignment: CDR1 MRHNA and CDR2 SNTAGT. Trimming pared 3 bases from V and 1 base from J, leaving 6 bases between. The CDR3 DNA sequence: TGTGCCAGCAGTGAACAGAAGAACACTGAAGCTTTCTTT. Protein sequence: CASSEQKNTEAFF.

The chain uses TRBV15 and TRBJ2-5; weak D call: TRBD2 (6 bases). Germline lookup yields CDR1 LNHNV and CDR2 YYDKDF (reference sequence). Between the trimmed V and J ends, which lost 5 bases and 5 bases, there was a span of 18 bases. The CDR3 loop spans 15 amino acids. The CDR3 spells CATSPGGAGVETQYF. In nucleotides, the CDR3 is TGTGCCACCAGCCCCGGGGGAGCCGGGGTTGAGACCCAGTACTTC.